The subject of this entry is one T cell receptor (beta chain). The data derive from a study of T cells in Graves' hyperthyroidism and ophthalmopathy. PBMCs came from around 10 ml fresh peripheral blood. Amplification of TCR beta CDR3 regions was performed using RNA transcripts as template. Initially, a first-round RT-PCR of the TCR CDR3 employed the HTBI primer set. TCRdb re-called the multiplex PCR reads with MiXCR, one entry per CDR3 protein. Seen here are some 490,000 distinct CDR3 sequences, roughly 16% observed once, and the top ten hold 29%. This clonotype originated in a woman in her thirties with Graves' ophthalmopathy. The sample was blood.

CDR3: CASEGGGAGGTYEQYF. The CDR3 DNA reads TGTGCCAGCGAGGGGGGTGGGGCGGGAGGAACATACGAGCAGTACTTC. The gene calls are TRBV25-1 and TRBJ2-7, with 8 positions matching TRBD2. The CDR3 sequence is 16 residues long. V dropped 8 bases and J dropped 4; count of bases not matched to a gene: 16. Germline V gene lookup returns CDR1 MGHDK and CDR2 SYGVNS.